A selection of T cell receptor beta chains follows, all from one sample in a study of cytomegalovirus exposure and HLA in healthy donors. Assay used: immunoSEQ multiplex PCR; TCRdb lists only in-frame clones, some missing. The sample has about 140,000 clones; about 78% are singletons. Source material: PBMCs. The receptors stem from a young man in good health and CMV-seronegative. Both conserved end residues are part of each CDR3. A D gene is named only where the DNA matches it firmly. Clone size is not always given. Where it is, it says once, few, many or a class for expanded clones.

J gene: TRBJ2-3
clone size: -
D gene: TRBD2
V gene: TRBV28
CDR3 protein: CASSPPRSGLAGTDTQYF
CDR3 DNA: TGTGCCAGCAGTCCCCCCCGATCTGGACTAGCGGGCACAGATACGCAGTATTTT

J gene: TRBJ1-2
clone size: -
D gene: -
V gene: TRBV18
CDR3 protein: CASSSTERNGYTF
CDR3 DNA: TGTGCCAGCTCATCTACGGAGAGAAATGGCTACACCTTC

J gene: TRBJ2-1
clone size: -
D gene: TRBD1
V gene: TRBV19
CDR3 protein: CASSIGTGTNSYNEQFF
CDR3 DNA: TGTGCCAGTAGTATCGGGACAGGGACGAACTCCTACAATGAGCAGTTCTTC

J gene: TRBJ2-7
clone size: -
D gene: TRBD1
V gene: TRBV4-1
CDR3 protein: CASSQDHGQGPAYEQYF
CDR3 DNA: TGCGCCAGCAGCCAAGATCATGGACAGGGACCTGCCTACGAGCAGTACTTC

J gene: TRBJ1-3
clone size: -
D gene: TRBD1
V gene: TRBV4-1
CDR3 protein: CASSQDLSGTDGNTIYF
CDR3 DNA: TGCGCCAGCAGCCAAGATCTATCCGGGACAGATGGAAACACCATATATTTT

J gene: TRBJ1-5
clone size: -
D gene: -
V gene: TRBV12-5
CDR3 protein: CASGSYRQVDSNQPQHF
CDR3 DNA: TGTGCTAGTGGTTCTTATCGACAGGTAGATAGCAATCAGCCCCAGCATTTT

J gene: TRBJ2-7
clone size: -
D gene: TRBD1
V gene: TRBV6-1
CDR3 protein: CASSQDRVTYEQYF
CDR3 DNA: TGTGCCAGTTCTCAGGACAGGGTAACCTACGAGCAGTACTTC

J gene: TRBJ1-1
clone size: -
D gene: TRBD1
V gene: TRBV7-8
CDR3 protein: CASSGGTGKFRGTEAFF
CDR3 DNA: TGTGCCAGCAGCGGCGGGACAGGGAAGTTTCGGGGCACTGAAGCTTTCTTT

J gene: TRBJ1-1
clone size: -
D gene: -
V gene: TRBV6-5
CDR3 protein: CASSYSKRGNTEAFF
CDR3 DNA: TGTGCCAGCAGTTACTCGAAAAGGGGGAACACTGAAGCTTTCTTT

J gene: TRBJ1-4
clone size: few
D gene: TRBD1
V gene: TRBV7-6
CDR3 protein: CASSPDTGGLMTGKLFF
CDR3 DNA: TGTGCCAGCAGCCCGGACACAGGGGGCTTAATGACAGGAAAACTGTTTTTT

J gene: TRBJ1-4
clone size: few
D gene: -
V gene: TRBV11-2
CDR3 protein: CASSLNPAGATIEKLFF
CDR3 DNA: TGTGCCAGCAGCTTAAATCCCGCGGGGGCGACCATTGAAAAACTGTTTTTT

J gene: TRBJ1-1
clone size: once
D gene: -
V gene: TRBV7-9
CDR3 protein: CASSLEGFRLYTEAFF
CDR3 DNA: TGTGCCAGCAGCTTAGAGGGCTTCAGACTATACACTGAAGCTTTCTTT

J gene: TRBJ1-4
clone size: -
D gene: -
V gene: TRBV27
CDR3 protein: CASSLVGPPNEKLFF
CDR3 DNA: TGTGCCAGCAGTCTTGTTGGGCCACCTAATGAAAAACTGTTTTTT

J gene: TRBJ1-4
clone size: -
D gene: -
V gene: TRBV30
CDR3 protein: CAWSGQINEKLFF
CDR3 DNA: TGTGCCTGGAGCGGACAGATAAATGAAAAACTGTTTTTT

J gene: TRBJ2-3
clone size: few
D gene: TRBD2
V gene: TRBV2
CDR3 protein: CASSGTSGDGYTQYF
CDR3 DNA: TGTGCCAGCAGTGGCACTAGCGGGGACGGGTATACGCAGTATTTT

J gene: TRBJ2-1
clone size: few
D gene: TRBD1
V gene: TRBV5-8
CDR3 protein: CASSLWTGGRNEQFF
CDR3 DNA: TGTGCCAGCAGCCTCTGGACAGGGGGCCGCAATGAGCAGTTCTTC

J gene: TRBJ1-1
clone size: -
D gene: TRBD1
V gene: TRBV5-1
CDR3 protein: CASSLAQGARTEAFF
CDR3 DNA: TGCGCCAGCAGCTTGGCCCAGGGGGCGCGGACTGAAGCTTTCTTT

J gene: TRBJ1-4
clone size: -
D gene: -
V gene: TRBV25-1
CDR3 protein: CASSDGGRGEKLFF
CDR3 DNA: TGTGCCAGCAGTGATGGAGGGAGAGGAGAAAAACTGTTTTTT

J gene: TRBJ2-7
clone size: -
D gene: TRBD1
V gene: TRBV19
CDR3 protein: CASSIAQGESYEQYF
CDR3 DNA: TGTGCCAGTAGTATTGCCCAGGGGGAATCCTACGAGCAGTACTTC

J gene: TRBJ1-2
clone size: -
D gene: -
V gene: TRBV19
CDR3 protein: CASIGVGSLDNYGYTF
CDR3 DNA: TGTGCCAGTATCGGAGTTGGCAGCTTAGATAACTATGGCTACACCTTC

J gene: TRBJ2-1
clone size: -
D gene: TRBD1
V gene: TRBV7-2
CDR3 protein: CASSLDRGRRNEQFF
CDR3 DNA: TGTGCCAGCAGCTTGGACAGGGGGCGCAGGAATGAGCAGTTCTTC

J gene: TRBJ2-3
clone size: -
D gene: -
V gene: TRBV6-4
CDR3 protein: CASSDGQPTDTQYF
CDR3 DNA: TGTGCCAGCAGTGACGGACAACCCACAGATACGCAGTATTTT

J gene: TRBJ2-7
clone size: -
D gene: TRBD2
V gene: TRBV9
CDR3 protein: CASSVGTGGLYEQYF
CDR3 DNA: TGTGCCAGCAGCGTAGGAACGGGGGGGCTGTACGAGCAGTACTTC

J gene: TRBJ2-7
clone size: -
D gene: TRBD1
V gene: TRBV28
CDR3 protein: CASSLQGALGQYF
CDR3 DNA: TGTGCCAGCAGTTTACAGGGGGCGCTGGGGCAGTACTTC

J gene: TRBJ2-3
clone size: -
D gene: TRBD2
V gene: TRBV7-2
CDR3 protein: CASSSSGRSTDTQYF
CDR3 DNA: TGTGCCAGCAGCTCTAGCGGGAGGAGCACAGATACGCAGTATTTT

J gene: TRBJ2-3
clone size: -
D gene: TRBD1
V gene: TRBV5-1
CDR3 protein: CASSLRTGPSTDTQYF
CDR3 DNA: TGCGCCAGCAGCTTACGGACAGGACCTAGCACAGATACGCAGTATTTT

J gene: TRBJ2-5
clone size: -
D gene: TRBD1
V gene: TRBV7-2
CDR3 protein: CASSFDRGIKTQYF
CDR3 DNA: TGTGCCAGCAGCTTCGACAGGGGAATAAAGACCCAGTACTTC

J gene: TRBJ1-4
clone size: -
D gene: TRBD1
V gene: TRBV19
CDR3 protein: CASSIYTGVEEKLFF
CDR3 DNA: TGTGCCAGTTCTATATATACAGGGGTGGAAGAAAAACTGTTTTTT